This T cell receptor beta chain originates from a study of T cell repertoires in cytomegalovirus infection. Study details: An indication of both CMV infection and matching HLA type came from public TCR beta signatures.

Points on this clonotype: Its antigen is unidentified.

MiXCR was run by TCRdb on the reads, yielding one entry per CDR3 protein. The data show some 110,000 distinct CDR3 sequences, roughly 9.1% seen once. Trimming took off 3 bases at V and 3 bases at J, with 15 bases between the two ends. CDR3 length: 15 residues. The V gene's germline CDR1 is SGHDT and CDR2 YYEEEE. The source of this sequence is a human donor in good health (CMV status not recorded). Some clones in this sample may be carry-over from other donors' samples. This chain uses TRBV5-6 with TRBJ1-1; perhaps TRBD1 as D (5 bases). The sequencing sample was made of PBMCs, sequenced either directly or after in vitro stimulation (not recorded which). The CDR3 bases are TGTGCCAGCAGCTCGACGTGGCAGGGTGACACTGAAGCTTTCTTT. Amino acid sequence: CASSSTWQGDTEAFF.